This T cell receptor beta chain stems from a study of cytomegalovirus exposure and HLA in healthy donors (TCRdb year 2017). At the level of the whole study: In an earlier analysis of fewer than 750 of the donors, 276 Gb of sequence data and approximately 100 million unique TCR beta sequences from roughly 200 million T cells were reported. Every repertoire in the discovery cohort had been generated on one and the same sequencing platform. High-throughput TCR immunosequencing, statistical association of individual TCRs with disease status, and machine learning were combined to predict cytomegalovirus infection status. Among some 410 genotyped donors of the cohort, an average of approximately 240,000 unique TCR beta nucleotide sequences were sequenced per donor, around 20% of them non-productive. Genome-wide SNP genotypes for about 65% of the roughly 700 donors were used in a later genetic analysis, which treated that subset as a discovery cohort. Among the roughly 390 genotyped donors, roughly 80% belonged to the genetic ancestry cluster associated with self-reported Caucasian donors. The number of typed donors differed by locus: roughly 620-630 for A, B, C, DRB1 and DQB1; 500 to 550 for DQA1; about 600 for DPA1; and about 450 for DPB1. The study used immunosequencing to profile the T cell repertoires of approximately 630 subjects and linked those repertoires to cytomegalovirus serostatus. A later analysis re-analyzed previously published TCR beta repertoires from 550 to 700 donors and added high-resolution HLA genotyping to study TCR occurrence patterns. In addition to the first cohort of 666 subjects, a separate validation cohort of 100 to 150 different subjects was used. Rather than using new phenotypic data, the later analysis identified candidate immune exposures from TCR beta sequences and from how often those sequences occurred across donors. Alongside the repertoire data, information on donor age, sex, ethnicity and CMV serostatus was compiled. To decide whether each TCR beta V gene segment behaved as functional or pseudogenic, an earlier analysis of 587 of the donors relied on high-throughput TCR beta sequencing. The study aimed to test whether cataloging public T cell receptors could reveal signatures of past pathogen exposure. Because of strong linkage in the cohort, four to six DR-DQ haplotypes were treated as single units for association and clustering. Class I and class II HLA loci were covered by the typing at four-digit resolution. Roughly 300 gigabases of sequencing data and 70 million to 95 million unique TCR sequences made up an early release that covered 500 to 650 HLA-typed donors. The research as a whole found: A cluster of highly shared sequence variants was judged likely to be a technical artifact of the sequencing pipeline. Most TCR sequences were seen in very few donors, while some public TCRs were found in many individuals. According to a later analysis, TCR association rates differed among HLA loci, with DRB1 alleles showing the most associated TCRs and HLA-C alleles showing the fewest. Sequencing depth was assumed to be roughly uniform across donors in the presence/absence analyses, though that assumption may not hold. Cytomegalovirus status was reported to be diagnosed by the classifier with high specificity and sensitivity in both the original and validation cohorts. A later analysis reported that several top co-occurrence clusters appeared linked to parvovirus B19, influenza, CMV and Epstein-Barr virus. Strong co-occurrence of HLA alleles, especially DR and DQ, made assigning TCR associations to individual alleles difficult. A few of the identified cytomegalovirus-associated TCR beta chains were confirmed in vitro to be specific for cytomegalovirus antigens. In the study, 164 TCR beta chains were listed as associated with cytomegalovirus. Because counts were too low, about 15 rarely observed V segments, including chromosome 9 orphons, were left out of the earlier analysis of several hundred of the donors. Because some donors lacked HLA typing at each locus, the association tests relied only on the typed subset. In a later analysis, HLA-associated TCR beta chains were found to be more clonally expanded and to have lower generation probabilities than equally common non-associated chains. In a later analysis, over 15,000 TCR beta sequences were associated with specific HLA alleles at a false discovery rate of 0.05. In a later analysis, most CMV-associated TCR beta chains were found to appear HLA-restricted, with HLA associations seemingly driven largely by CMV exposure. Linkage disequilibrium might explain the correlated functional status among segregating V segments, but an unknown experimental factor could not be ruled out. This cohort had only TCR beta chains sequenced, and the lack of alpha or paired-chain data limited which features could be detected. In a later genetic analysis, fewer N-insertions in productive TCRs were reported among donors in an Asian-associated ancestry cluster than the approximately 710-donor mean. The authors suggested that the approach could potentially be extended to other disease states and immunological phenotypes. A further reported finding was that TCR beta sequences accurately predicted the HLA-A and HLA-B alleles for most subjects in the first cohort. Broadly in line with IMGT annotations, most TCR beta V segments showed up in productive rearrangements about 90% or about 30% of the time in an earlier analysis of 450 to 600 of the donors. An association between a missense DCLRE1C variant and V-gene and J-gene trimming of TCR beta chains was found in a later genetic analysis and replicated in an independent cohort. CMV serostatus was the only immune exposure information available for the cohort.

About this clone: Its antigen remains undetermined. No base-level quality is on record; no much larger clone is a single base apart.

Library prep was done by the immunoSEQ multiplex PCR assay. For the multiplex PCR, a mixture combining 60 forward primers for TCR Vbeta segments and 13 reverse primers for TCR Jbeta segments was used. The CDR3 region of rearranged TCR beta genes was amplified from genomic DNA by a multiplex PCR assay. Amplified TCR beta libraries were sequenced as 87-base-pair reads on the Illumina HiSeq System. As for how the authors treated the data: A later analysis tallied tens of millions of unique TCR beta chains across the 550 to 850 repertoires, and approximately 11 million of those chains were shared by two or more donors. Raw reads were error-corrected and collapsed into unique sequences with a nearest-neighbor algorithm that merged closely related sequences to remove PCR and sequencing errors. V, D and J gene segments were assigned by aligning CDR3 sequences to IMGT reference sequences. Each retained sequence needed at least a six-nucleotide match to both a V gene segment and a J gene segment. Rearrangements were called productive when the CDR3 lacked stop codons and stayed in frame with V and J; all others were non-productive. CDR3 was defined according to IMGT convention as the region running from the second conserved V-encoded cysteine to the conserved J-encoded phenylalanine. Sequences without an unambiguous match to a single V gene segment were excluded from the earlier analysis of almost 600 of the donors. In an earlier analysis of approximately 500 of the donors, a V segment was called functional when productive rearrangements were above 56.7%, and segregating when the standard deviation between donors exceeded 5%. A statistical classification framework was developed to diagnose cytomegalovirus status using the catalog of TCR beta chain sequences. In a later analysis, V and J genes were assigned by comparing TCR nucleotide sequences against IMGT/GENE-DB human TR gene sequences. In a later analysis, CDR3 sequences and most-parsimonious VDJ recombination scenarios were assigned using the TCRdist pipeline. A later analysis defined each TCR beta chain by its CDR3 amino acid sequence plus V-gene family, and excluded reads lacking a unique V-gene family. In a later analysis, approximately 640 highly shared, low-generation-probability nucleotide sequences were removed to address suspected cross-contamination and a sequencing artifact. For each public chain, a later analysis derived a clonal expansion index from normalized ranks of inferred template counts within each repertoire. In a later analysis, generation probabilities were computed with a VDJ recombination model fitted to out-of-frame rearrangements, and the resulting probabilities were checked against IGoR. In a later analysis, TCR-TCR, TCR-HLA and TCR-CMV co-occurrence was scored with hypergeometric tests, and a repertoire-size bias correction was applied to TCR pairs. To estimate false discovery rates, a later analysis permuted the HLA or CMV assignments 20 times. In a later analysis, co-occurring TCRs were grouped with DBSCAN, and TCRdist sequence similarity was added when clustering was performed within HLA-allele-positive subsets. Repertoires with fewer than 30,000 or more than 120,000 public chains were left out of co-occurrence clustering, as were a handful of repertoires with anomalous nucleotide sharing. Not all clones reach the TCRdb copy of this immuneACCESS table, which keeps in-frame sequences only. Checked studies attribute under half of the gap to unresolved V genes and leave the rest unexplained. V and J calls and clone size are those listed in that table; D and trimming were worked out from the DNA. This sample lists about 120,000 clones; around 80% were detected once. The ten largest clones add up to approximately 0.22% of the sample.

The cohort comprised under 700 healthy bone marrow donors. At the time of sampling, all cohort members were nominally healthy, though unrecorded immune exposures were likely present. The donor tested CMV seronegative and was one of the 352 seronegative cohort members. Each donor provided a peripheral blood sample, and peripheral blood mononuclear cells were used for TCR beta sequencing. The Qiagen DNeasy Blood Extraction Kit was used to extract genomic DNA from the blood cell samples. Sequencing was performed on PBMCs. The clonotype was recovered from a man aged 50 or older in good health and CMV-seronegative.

This receptor carries the CDR3 CASSEGTAVKVRELFF. The nucleotides read TGTGCCAGCAGCGAAGGGACAGCGGTGAAGGTTCGGGAGCTGTTTTTT. Recombination linked TRBV9 to TRBJ2-2; 7 bases in the middle match TRBD1. The CDR3 holds 16 amino acids from the cysteine to the phenylalanine. Left in the record is the CDR3 DNA by itself, 48 bases read in frame from the first base. The germline V gene sets CDR1 to SGDLS and CDR2 to YYNGEE. V loses 3 bases at its end and J loses 9 bases; junction bases beyond the gene matches: 14.